A single sample is the source of the 17 T cell receptor beta chains below, sequenced in a study of shared clonotypes between healthy human individuals. The table came from immunoSEQ multiplex PCR; TCRdb's copy has only in-frame clones and leaves some out. The data show about 480,000 clones, 60% to 85% seen once. Material for sequencing was PBMCs. All receptors derive from a woman between 40 and 50 years old in good health. Some clones in this sample may be carry-over from other donors' samples.

The V call is TRBV18, the J call TRBJ1-4; no reliable D call. Trimming stripped 3 bases from V and 0 bases from J, with 11 bases between. Per the germline V gene, CDR1 is KGHSH and CDR2 is LQKENI. The CDR3 is 16 amino acids. The DNA for the CDR3 is TGTGCCAGCTCACCGCCGGACGGGGCAACTAATGAAAAACTGTTTTTT. Translating gives CASSPPDGATNEKLFF.

This clone was counted once. V and J are TRBV5-1 and TRBJ2-7, with 10 bases that match TRBD2. This CDR3 is built from 15 residues. Trimming took 3 bases from V and 3 from J; bases not matched to a gene: 6. In germline, CDR1 is SGHRS, CDR2 YFSETQ. The CDR3 loop is CASSSSSGSIYEQYF. CDR3 in DNA: TGCGCCAGCAGCTCTTCTAGCGGGAGTATCTACGAGCAGTACTTC.

CDR3 loop: CASRSLGTGGFREAFF. The DNA for the CDR3 is TGTGCCAGCAGATCCCTCGGGACAGGAGGCTTCAGGGAAGCTTTCTTT. The chain uses TRBV7-2 and TRBJ1-1; 8 bases fit TRBD1. This CDR3 region has 16 residues. CDR1 and CDR2 (germline): SGHTA, FQGNSA. Losses at the gene ends were 6 bases for V and 8 bases for J; bases not matched to a gene: 17.

The chain is built from TRBV28 and TRBJ1-6, with no clear D. The CDR3 consists of 16 residues. Germline V gene lookup returns CDR1 MDHEN and CDR2 SYDVKM. V dropped 3 bases and J dropped 0 bases, with 9 bases sitting between them. Here the CDR3 DNA reads TGTGCCAGCAGTTTTGCGCTAAGCTCCTATAATTCACCCCTCCACTTT. Translated: CASSFALSSYNSPLHF.

The chain couples TRBV7-9 to TRBJ1-4; D is uncertain. CDR1 is SEHNR and CDR2 is FQNEAQ in the germline V gene (reference sequence). V dropped 5 bases and J dropped 6 bases, with 16 bases sitting between them. The CDR3 is made up of 15 amino acids. The CDR3 bases are TGTGCCAGCAGCCCCCGATACCAGGCGGATGAAAAACTGTTTTTT. Its protein is CASSPRYQADEKLFF.

The chain links TRBV11-3 to TRBJ2-5; 7 bases line up with TRBD2. Gene TRBJ2-7 matches the end of the DNA better, so the J call may be wrong. The CDR3 length is 13 residues. From germline, CDR1 is SGHNT and CDR2 YENEEA. Here the CDR3 DNA reads TGTGCCAGCAGCCCCACCGGGAGGCACGAGCAGTACTTC. Protein sequence: CASSPTGRHEQYF.

The rearrangement joins TRBV19 to TRBJ2-7, with D maybe TRBD1 (5 bases). From germline, CDR1 is LNHDA and CDR2 SQIVND (reference sequence). The V gene lost 3 bases and the J gene lost 7 bases, with 16 bases spanning the gap. The CDR3 has 14 residues. CDR3 in amino acids: CASSIYSEAGEQYF. Here the CDR3 DNA reads TGTGCCAGTAGTATCTACAGCGAGGCAGGGGAGCAGTACTTC.

As regards this clone: This sample also contains other DNA sequences that code for the same CDR3. V is TRBV11-2 and J is TRBJ2-3, with 8 bases identical to TRBD1. This CDR3 region has 14 residues. V lost 5 bases, J lost 3 bases, and 4 bases stayed unmatched. Germline CDR1 SGHAT, CDR2 FQNNGV. CDR3 sequence: CASSRDRLTDTQYF. DNA of the CDR3: TGTGCCAGCAGCCGGGACAGGTTAACAGATACGCAGTATTTT.

With respect to this clone: The likely explanation is a read error, given a far larger clone one base away. Within the sample, other DNA sequences also encode this same CDR3. This chain links TRBV28 with TRBJ2-7, with no clear D. This CDR3 is built from 15 residues. V lost 6 bases and J 1 base, leaving 16 bases between the germline ends. CDR1 MDHEN and CDR2 SYDVKM come from the germline V gene. CDR3 sequence (DNA): TGTGCCAGCAGCGGATTAGGATGGGTTTCCTACGAGCAGTACTTC. It yields the protein CASSGLGWVSYEQYF.

This clone was detected once. The V call is TRBV28, the J call TRBJ2-5, with 8 bases that match TRBD2. The V and J ends lost 2 bases and 0 bases, in that order; junction bases with no gene match: 8. The CDR3 extends over 17 amino acids. Per germline, CDR1 MDHEN and CDR2 SYDVKM. For the CDR3, the DNA is TGTGCCAGCAGTTTACAAGGGGGGGGACTAGACCAAGAGACCCAGTACTTC. Its protein is CASSLQGGGLDQETQYF.

The CDR3 spells CASSVRRGTGDGYTF. The CDR3 DNA sequence: TGCGCCAGCAGCGTCCGGCGAGGGACAGGGGATGGCTACACCTTC. This chain joins TRBV5-1 and TRBJ1-2, with 10 bases that match TRBD1. V lost 4 bases and J lost 6; bases outside the gene matches: 9. Germline loops: CDR1 SGHRS, CDR2 YFSETQ. The CDR3 contains 15 residues.

This clone was seen only a few times. This rearrangement joins TRBV5-1 to TRBJ2-2; weak D call: TRBD1 (5 bases). Germline loops: CDR1 SGHRS, CDR2 YFSETQ. CDR3 size: 14 residues. Trimming removed 5 bases at V and 2 bases at J, with 10 bases between. CDR3 in DNA: TGCGCCAGCAGTCAGGGCCTTAACACCGGGGAGCTGTTTTTT. Translated, it gives CASSQGLNTGELFF. The variable domain in full, with the rest retrieved from reference TRBV5-1 and TRBJ2-2, is KAGVTQTPRYLIKTRGQQVTLSCSPISGHRSVSWYQQTPGQGLQFLFEYFSETQRNKGNFPGRFSGRQFSNSRSEMNVSTLELGDSALYLCASSQGLNTGELFFGEGSRLTVL.

This chain uses TRBV28 with TRBJ2-2; perhaps TRBD2 as D (6 bases). The CDR3 length is 15 residues. The V gene lost 5 bases and the J gene lost 1 base, with 11 bases spanning the gap. The germline V gene encodes CDR1 MDHEN and CDR2 SYDVKM. CDR3 bases: TGTGCCAGCAGTAAAGTAGCGGTGAACACCGGGGAGCTGTTTTTT. The encoded protein is CASSKVAVNTGELFF.

The chain uses TRBV7-9 and TRBJ2-7; 9 bases align to TRBD2. Germline lookup yields CDR1 SEHNR and CDR2 FQNEAQ (reference sequence). The V gene end was trimmed by 6 bases and the J gene end by 4 bases; junction bases not matched to a gene: 7. CDR3 length: 14 residues. The CDR3 DNA sequence: TGTGCCAGCAGGCCGACTAGCGGACATTACGAGCAGTACTTC. Amino acid sequence: CASRPTSGHYEQYF.

This clone was counted only a few times. The sample holds other DNA sequences that translate to the same CDR3. This sequence joins TRBV28 and TRBJ1-5, with unresolved D. The CDR3 covers 14 residues. The ends were cut back, 2 bases at V and 1 base at J, with 6 bases in the middle. Germline loops: CDR1 MDHEN, CDR2 SYDVKM. The CDR3 here is CASSLGRSNQPQHF. Here the CDR3 DNA reads TGTGCCAGCAGTTTAGGCAGAAGCAATCAGCCCCAGCATTTT.

This clone was recorded a few times. J is TRBJ1-4 and V is TRBV16; D is unclear. CDR1 and CDR2 from the germline V gene are KGHSY and FQNENV. Trimming cost V 6 bases and J 10 bases, with 12 bases left between them. The CDR3 totals 12 residues. The CDR3 sequence: CASSTQTGKLFF. The CDR3 DNA is TGTGCCAGCAGTACCCAGACCGGAAAACTGTTTTTT.

The CDR3 nucleotides are TGTGCCAGCAGTCAAGACGGCCGTTCCGGCGGTGAGCAGTTCTTC. Its protein is CASSQDGRSGGEQFF. The V gene is TRBV2, the J gene TRBJ2-1; D is undetermined. V lost 5 bases and J lost 9, with 20 bases in between. CDR3 size: 15 residues. Germline CDR1 SNHLY, CDR2 FYNNEI.